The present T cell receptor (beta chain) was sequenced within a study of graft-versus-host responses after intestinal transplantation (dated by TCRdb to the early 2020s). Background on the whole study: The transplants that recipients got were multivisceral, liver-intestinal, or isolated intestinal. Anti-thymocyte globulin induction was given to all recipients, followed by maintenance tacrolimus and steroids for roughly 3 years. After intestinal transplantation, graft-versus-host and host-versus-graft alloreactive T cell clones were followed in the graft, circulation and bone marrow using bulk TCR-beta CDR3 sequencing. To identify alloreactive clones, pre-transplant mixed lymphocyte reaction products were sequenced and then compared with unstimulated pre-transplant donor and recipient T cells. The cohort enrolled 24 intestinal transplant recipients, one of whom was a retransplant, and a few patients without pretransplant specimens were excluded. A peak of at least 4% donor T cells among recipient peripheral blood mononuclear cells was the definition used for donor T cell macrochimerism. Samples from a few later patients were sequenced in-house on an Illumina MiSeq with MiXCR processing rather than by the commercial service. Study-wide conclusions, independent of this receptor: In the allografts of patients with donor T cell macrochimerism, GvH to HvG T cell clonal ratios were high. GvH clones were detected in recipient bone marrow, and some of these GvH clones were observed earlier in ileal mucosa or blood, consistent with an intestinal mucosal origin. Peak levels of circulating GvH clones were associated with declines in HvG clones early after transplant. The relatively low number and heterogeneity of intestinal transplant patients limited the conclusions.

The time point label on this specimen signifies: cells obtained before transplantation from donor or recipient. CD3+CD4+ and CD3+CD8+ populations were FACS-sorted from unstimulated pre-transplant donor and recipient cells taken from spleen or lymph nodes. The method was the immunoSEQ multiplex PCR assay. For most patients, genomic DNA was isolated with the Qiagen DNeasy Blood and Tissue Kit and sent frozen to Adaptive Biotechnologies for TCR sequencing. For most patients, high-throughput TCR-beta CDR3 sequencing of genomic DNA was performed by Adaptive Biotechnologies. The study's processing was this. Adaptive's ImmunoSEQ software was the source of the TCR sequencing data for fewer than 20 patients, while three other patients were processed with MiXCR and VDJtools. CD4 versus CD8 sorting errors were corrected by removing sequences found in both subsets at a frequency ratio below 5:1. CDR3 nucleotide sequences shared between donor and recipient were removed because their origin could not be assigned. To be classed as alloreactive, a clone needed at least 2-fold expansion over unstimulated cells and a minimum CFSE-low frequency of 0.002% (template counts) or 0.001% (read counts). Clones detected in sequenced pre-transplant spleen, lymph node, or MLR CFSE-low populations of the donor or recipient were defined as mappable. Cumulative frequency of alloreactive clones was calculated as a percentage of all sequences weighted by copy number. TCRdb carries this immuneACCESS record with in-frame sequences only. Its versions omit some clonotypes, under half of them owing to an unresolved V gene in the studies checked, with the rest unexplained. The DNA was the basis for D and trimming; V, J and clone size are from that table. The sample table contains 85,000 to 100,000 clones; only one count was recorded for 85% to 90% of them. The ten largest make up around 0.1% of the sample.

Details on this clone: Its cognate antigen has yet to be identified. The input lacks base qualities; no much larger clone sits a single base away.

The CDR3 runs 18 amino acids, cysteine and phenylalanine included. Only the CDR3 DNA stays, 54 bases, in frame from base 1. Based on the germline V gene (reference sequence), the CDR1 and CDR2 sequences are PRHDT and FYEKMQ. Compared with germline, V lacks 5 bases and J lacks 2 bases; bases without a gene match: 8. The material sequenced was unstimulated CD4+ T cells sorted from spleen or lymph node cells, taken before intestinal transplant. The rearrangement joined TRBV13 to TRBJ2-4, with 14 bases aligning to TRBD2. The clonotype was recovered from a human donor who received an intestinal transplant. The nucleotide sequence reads TGTGCCAGCAGCCTGGGACTAGCGGGGGATTCACCCAAAAACATTCAGTACTTC. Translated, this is CASSLGLAGDSPKNIQYF.